This record looks at one TCR beta chain sequence and its context. These data originate in a study of blood T cells in healthy people across ages. With a J-beta primer mix and a sample-barcoded 5' primer, a second PCR ran roughly 7 to 11 cycles. TCRdb ran MiXCR on the 5' RACE reads and lists one entry per CDR3 protein. The top ten hold approximately 25% of the sample, which has fewer than 700,000 distinct CDR3 sequences, 40% to 50% seen once. Germline CDR1 and CDR2: LGHDT and YNNKEL (reference sequence). Trimming took off 1 base at V and 3 bases at J, with 6 bases between the two ends. This CDR3 region has 14 residues.

This TCR derives from an older man in good health. The specimen was blood. The V and J genes are TRBV3-1 and TRBJ2-2, with D tentatively TRBD2 (5 bases). CDR3 in amino acids: CASSQVGDTGELFF. In DNA, the CDR3 is TGTGCCAGCAGCCAAGTCGGGGACACCGGGGAGCTGTTTTTT.